This TCR beta chain originates from a study of T cell changes during pregnancy in multiple sclerosis. Method: immunoSEQ multiplex PCR; TCRdb's copy keeps in-frame clones and lacks some. In the table there are around 50,000 clones, about 90% of which are singletons. This clone is a singleton in its sample. Sequences were derived from CD4+ T cells from peripheral blood mononuclear cells, sampled in the second trimester of pregnancy. This receptor was identified in a female donor with multiple sclerosis, enrolled in a pregnancy study.

DNA for the CDR3: TGCGCCAGCAGCCAGGTTCCGGGACAGAGATACAATGAGCAGTTCTTC. Protein sequence: CASSQVPGQRYNEQFF. The rearrangement links TRBV4-1 to TRBJ2-1; 7 nucleotides match TRBD1. Germline assignment: CDR1 MGHRA and CDR2 YSYEKL. The CDR3 is 16 residues long. V lost 3 bases, J lost 4 bases, and 9 bases stayed unmatched.